These T cell receptor beta chains were read from a single sample in a study of control samples from healthy donors and cancer patients. Using immunoSEQ multiplex PCR, the repertoire was profiled, and TCRdb retains in-frame clones only, with some absent. The sample lists approximately 100,000 clones; about nine tenths were seen once. Sample: blood. All receptors come from a human donor in good health. The donor label of this sample is uncertain. CDR3s include the opening cysteine and the closing phenylalanine or tryptophan. D genes are given only for firm matches. Size values are once, few and many counts, or a class for expanded clones, and some rows have none.

J | size | V | D | DNA | CDR3
TRBJ1-3 | - | TRBV4-2 | TRBD1 | TGTGCCAGCAGTCCTACTGCAGGGGGCACTGGAAACACCATATATTTT | CASSPTAGGTGNTIYF
TRBJ1-4 | - | TRBV2 | - | TGTGCCAGCAGTGAGTCGGGGGCTTACAATGAAAAACTGTTTTTT | CASSESGAYNEKLFF
TRBJ1-1 | - | TRBV28 | - | TGTGCCAGCAGTTTACGGAGGACTGAAGCTTTCTTT | CASSLRRTEAFF
TRBJ1-2 | - | TRBV3-1/TRBV3-2 | - | TGTGCCAGCAGCCAAGGAGGCAGAGACTATGGCTACACCTTC | CASSQGGRDYGYTF
TRBJ1-3 | - | TRBV5-5 | TRBD1 | TGTGCCAGCAGCGGAACAGGGGCCGGAAACACCATATATTTT | CASSGTGAGNTIYF
TRBJ1-2 | - | TRBV3-1/TRBV3-2 | - | TGTGCCAGCAGCCAAGAGACAGGAAGGAGCGGCTACACCTTC | CASSQETGRSGYTF
TRBJ1-2 | - | TRBV19 | TRBD1 | TGTGCCAGTAGTATATTAGGGGGCGACGGCTACACCTTC | CASSILGGDGYTF
TRBJ1-1 | - | TRBV4-3 | - | TGCGCCAGCAGCCAAGGGCCTGGAGGACTGAACACTGAAGCTTTCTTT | CASSQGPGGLNTEAFF
TRBJ1-5 | - | TRBV19 | TRBD1 | TGTGCCAGTAGTCCAACACCGGGACAGGGAGGACTCGGCAATCAGCCCCAGCATTTT | CASSPTPGQGGLGNQPQHF
TRBJ1-3 | - | TRBV5-1 | - | TGCGCCAGCAGCTTGAATAGGGTTACCGGAAACACCATATATTTT | CASSLNRVTGNTIYF
TRBJ1-5 | once | TRBV7-8 | TRBD1 | TGTGCCAGCAGCCAACATAAGACAGGGCTTAATCAGCCCCAGCATTTT | CASSQHKTGLNQPQHF
TRBJ2-1 | - | TRBV29-1 | TRBD1 | TGCAGCGTTAGAACCGACAGGGCTTACAATGAGCAGTTCTTC | CSVRTDRAYNEQFF
TRBJ2-1 | - | TRBV19 | TRBD2 | TGTGCCAGTAGCCTGGGAGGGGAGGGCAATGAGCAGTTCTTC | CASSLGGEGNEQFF
TRBJ1-5 | - | TRBV24-1 | - | TGTGCCACCAGTGAAACGCGGGCAAATAGCAATCAGCCCCAGCATTTT | CATSETRANSNQPQHF
TRBJ1-2 | - | TRBV6-1 | - | TGTGCCAGCAGTGAAGGTGCGGGCCCCGTCTATGGCTACACCTTC | CASSEGAGPVYGYTF
TRBJ2-7 | - | TRBV6-8 | - | TGTGCCAGCGAGACAGGCTACGAGCAGTACTTC | CASETGYEQYF